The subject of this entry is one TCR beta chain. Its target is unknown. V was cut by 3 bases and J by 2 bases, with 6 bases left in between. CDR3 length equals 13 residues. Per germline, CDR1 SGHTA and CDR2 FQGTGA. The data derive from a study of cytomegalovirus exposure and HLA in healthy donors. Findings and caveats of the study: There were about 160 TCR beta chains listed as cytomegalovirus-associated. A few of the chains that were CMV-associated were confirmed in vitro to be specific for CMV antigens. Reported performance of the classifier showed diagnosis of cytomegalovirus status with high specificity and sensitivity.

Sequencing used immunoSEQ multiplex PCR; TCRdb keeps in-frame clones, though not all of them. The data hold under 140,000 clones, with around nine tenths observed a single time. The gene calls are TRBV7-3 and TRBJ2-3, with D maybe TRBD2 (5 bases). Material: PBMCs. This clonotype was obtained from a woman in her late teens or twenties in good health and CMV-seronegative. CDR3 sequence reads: CASSFGVTDTQYF. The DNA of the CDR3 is TGTGCCAGCAGCTTCGGGGTCACAGATACGCAGTATTTT.